These T cell receptor beta chains were read from a single sample in a study of post-analysis software for immune sequencing data. Via MiXCR, TCRdb re-called the PCR reads, giving one row per CDR3 protein. The repertoire includes about 400,000 distinct CDR3 sequences, around 33% of them detected once, and roughly an eighth sits in the top ten. The sequenced material came from blood. The receptors stem from a girl between 5 and 17 years old with multiple sclerosis. Each CDR3 is given with its conserved first and last residue. The order of the fields is D gene, clone size, V gene, J gene, CDR3 DNA, CDR3 protein. A D gene is named only where the DNA matches it firmly. Size is stated for part of the rows, as once, few or many counts, or as a class when the clone is expanded.

D: .
size: .
V: TRBV28
J: TRBJ2-7
DNA: TGTGCCAGCAGTTTATCGGCACCCCGCTCCTACGAGCAGTACTTC
CDR3: CASSLSAPRSYEQYF

D: .
size: few
V: TRBV7-2
J: TRBJ2-5
DNA: TGTGCCAGCAGCCTTACCGGGATAAGGAAAGAGACCCAGTACTTC
CDR3: CASSLTGIRKETQYF

D: TRBD2
size: .
V: TRBV3-1
J: TRBJ2-7
DNA: TGTGCCAGCAGCCAAGGCGGACTAGTGGGGGGCTACGAGCAGTACTTC
CDR3: CASSQGGLVGGYEQYF

D: .
size: .
V: TRBV27
J: TRBJ2-7
DNA: TGTGCCAGCAGTTTTCTCGACCGTGCCTCCTACGAGCAGTACTTC
CDR3: CASSFLDRASYEQYF

D: .
size: .
V: TRBV20-1
J: TRBJ1-1
DNA: TGCAGTGCTGGAGGGGGAGAGTTGACGAACACTGAAGCTTTCTTT
CDR3: CSAGGGELTNTEAFF

D: .
size: many
V: TRBV7-7
J: TRBJ2-3
DNA: TGTGCTAGCAGCTTATCCAGCACAGATACGCAGTATTTT
CDR3: CASSLSSTDTQYF

D: .
size: .
V: TRBV7-3
J: TRBJ2-1
DNA: TGTGCCAGCAGCAGGGACACCTACTCCTACAATGAGCAGTTCTTC
CDR3: CASSRDTYSYNEQFF

D: .
size: .
V: TRBV3-1
J: TRBJ2-1
DNA: TGTGCCAGCAGCCATGGAGGGAAATGGAGCTCCTACAATGAGCAGTTCTTC
CDR3: CASSHGGKWSSYNEQFF

D: .
size: .
V: TRBV18
J: TRBJ1-1
DNA: TGTGCCAGCTCCCCTTCGGACAAGAACACTGAAGCTTTCTTT
CDR3: CASSPSDKNTEAFF

D: TRBD2
size: .
V: TRBV7-2
J: TRBJ2-3
DNA: TGTGCCAGCAGCGGGGTGGCGGGGGGGCCAGATACGCAGTATTTT
CDR3: CASSGVAGGPDTQYF

D: .
size: .
V: TRBV12-3/TRBV12-4
J: TRBJ2-6
DNA: TGTGCCACCCAAAAGGGGGGGGCCAACGTCCTGACTTTC
CDR3: CATQKGGANVLTF

D: TRBD1
size: .
V: TRBV5-1
J: TRBJ1-1
DNA: TGCGCCAGCAGCAGGGGACAGGGCTGGACTGAAGCTTTCTTT
CDR3: CASSRGQGWTEAFF

D: .
size: .
V: TRBV12-3/TRBV12-4
J: TRBJ1-5
DNA: TGTGCCAGCAGTTTAAGGGAAGGCAATCAGCCCCAGCATTTT
CDR3: CASSLREGNQPQHF

D: .
size: .
V: TRBV5-5
J: TRBJ2-1
DNA: TGTGCCAGCAGCTTGAACAGGGCAGGCTACAATGAGCAGTTCTTC
CDR3: CASSLNRAGYNEQFF